This T cell receptor beta chain was recorded in a study of blood T cells in healthy people across ages (dated by TCRdb to about 2015). Study-wide context: In model experiments, roughly one uniquely barcoded TCR beta cDNA molecule per two T cells was captured by template switching. Age-related changes in TCR beta repertoire diversity were measured in the study by deep sequencing normalized with unique cDNA molecular identifiers. The donors were divided into four age groups: young (average approximately 17 years), middle-aged (roughly 42), aged (approximately 64) and long-lived (roughly 82). To avoid experimental bias, donors of different ages were randomly spread across the sequencing lanes. The study analyzed two additional independent replicas of 1 million unique cDNA reads from the same blood draw for two donors, one aged 18 to 29 and one aged 80 or older.

The library was built by means of 5' RACE. The data were produced on an Illumina HiSeq 2500. A second PCR of roughly 6 to 12 cycles was performed with a sample-barcoded 5' primer and a J-beta primer mix. A template-switch 5' adaptor carrying 12 random nucleotides introduced a unique molecular identifier onto each TCR beta cDNA molecule. Each sample yielded at least 3 million CDR3-containing paired-end reads. All of the RNA was converted into first-strand cDNA using the Mint cDNA synthesis kit, with a TRBC-specific oligonucleotide serving as the primer. Following uracil-DNA glycosylase treatment, a first 18-cycle PCR with universal primers M1SS and BC2_uni_R was performed on all cDNA. In the authors' own workflow: For normalization, 1 million high-quality reads were randomly selected from each sample, with every read carrying a distinct molecular identifier. Reads sharing molecular identifiers were discarded rather than binned into consensus sequences. MiTCR, set to a Q25 quality threshold and the strictest error-elimination algorithm, was used for CDR3 identification, clonotype clustering and error correction. A nonparametric unseen species model with Euler transformation was used to estimate lower-bound total TCR beta diversity. The public reads were reprocessed in TCRdb via fastp at Q25 and MiXCR, keeping in-frame beta chains. Each CDR3 protein appears once, grouped with its most common genes and DNA. For this entry, the V and J calls and clone size follow TCRdb and not the study's own pipeline. A total of roughly 650,000 distinct CDR3 sequences appear in this sample, 32% of them only once. The top ten hold 15% of the sample.

Paper-wide results and their limitations: The CMV infection status of donors was not known, potentially confounding age-related changes in expanded clonotypes. Compared with the aged group, the long-lived group had more naive CD4+ T cells, fewer expanded clones and increased TCR diversity, suggesting age selection. Observed TCR beta diversity per million T cells fell roughly linearly with age, and a significant reduction was already apparent by age about 43. Since profiling was done on bulk unsorted PBMCs, naive and antigen-experienced compartments could not be conclusively compared. The percentage of naive T cells measured by flow cytometry correlated strongly with observed TCR beta diversity. Total diversity estimates from one million sequenced T cells were considered lower bounds and underestimates.

The roughly 39 donors, aged about 6 to 95 years, were systemically healthy Caucasian individuals from Russia. Each donor gave ten milliliters of peripheral blood, collected into EDTA-treated Vacutainer tubes. PBMCs were isolated by Ficoll-Paque density-gradient centrifugation, with at least 7 million obtained per sample. Total RNA was extracted from PBMCs with Trizol reagent, with at least 6 micrograms obtained per sample. Naive CD45RAhigh/CD27high T cell percentages were measured by flow cytometry on a PBMC aliquot from every donor. At the junction V is shortened by 7 bases and J by 3 bases, with 9 bases in between. CDR3 length: 13 amino acids, cysteine to phenylalanine. Only the CDR3 region is kept as DNA, spanning 39 bases read in frame from base 1. CDR1 MNHEY and CDR2 SVGEGT were looked up in the germline V gene. As to this clonotype: Its antigen has not been determined. The record has no base qualities; no much larger clone is one base away.

This receptor was obtained from a woman older than 75 in good health. Donor details come from another sample of the same person, matched by shared clones. The sequencing sample was made of blood. The V and J segments used are TRBV6-2 or TRBV6-3 and TRBJ2-2, with the identity of the D gene unclear. The CDR3 in this case is CASKSRDTGELFF. In nucleotides, the sequence is TGTGCCAGCAAGTCCCGGGACACCGGGGAGCTGTTTTTT.